These 17 T cell receptor beta chains came from one sample sequenced in a study of blood T cell repertoires in COVID-19 (dated by TCRdb to 2019 to 2021). Library preparation employed the immunoSEQ multiplex PCR assay. Not all clones reach the TCRdb copy of this immuneACCESS table, which keeps in-frame sequences only. Checked studies attribute under half of the gap to unresolved V genes and leave the rest unexplained. Within this sample are under 80,000 clones, with 65% to 90% of them counted one time only. 40% to 45% of the sample is taken by the ten largest. Sample: peripheral blood. Every receptor here comes from a man aged 80 or over with acute or convalescent COVID-19.

The rearrangement links TRBV6-5 to TRBJ2-2; 7 bases fit TRBD1. Trimming at V came to 0 bases and at J to 8 bases, leaving 3 bases not matched to a gene. The CDR3 consists of 14 residues. Looked up from germline, CDR1 is MNHEY and CDR2 is SVGAGI. The CDR3 reads CASSYSRGQGELFF. CDR3 sequence (DNA): TGTGCCAGCAGTTACTCGAGGGGACAGGGGGAGCTGTTTTTT.

The rearrangement uses TRBV10-1 and TRBJ1-3; D gene uncertain. Trimming removed 5 bases at V and 0 bases at J, with 5 bases between. The CDR3 loop spans 13 amino acids. Per germline, CDR1 WNHNN and CDR2 SYGVQD (reference sequence). The CDR3 nucleotides are TGCGCCAGCAGTTCGGTCTCTGGAAACACCATATATTTT. Translation gives CASSSVSGNTIYF.

This clone was observed a few times. The chain couples TRBV30 to TRBJ1-1; tentatively, D is TRBD1 (5 bases). CDR1 GTSNPN and CDR2 SVGIG come from the germline V gene (reference sequence). V was clipped by 0 bases and J by 3 bases, with 5 bases between them. This CDR3 has 12 amino acids. The DNA of the CDR3 is TGTGCCTGGAGTGTACAGGACACTGAAGCTTTCTTT. Translated, it gives CAWSVQDTEAFF.

The count of this clone is one. This chain links TRBV19 with TRBJ1-1, with D possibly being TRBD1 (6 bases). The CDR3 contains 16 residues. Germline V gives CDR1 LNHDA, CDR2 SQIVND (reference sequence). With 5 bases removed from V and 0 bases from J, the gap between germline ends came to 16 bases. CDR3 bases: TGTGCCAGTAGTTCCTCCGGGACAAACATGAACACTGAAGCTTTCTTT. Protein product: CASSSSGTNMNTEAFF. Full variable domain (rest looked up from reference TRBV19 and TRBJ1-1): DGGITQSPKYLFRKEGQNVTLSCEQNLNHDAMYWYRQDPGQGLRLIYYSQIVNDFQKGDIAEGYSVSREKKESFPLTVTSAQKNPTAFYLCASSSSGTNMNTEAFFGQGTRLTVV.

This rearrangement joins TRBV5-4 to TRBJ2-7, with D perhaps TRBD2 (6 bases). Germline CDR1 is SGHNT and CDR2 is YYREEE (reference sequence). CDR3 length: 14 residues. The V and J ends lost 4 bases and 3 bases respectively, with 14 bases between them. The CDR3 sequence: CASSAGTRLYEQYF. Here the CDR3 DNA reads TGTGCCAGCAGCGCCGGGACTCGTCTCTACGAGCAGTACTTC.

This chain links TRBV18 with TRBJ1-2; TRBD1 aligns across 7 bases. Looked up from germline, CDR1 is KGHSH and CDR2 is LQKENI. This CDR3 has 14 amino acids. V was pared by 4 bases and J by 2 bases, with 4 bases of the junction left unmatched. CDR3 in DNA: TGTGCCAGCTCACAGGGGGCTCAGAACTATGGCTACACCTTC. Protein product: CASSQGAQNYGYTF.

This chain joins TRBV6-2 or TRBV6-3 and TRBJ1-1; D gene unclear. The CDR3 contains 13 residues. CDR1 MNHEY and CDR2 SVGEGT come from the germline V gene. The V end lost 3 bases, the J end lost 4 bases, and 9 bases lay between the germline ends. In nucleotides, the CDR3 is TGTGCCAGCAGTTATCCCGTCCGCACTGAAGCTTTCTTT. It encodes CASSYPVRTEAFF.

The V call is TRBV5-1, the J call TRBJ1-3, with 8 positions matching TRBD1. Per germline, CDR1 SGHRS and CDR2 YFSETQ. This CDR3 comprises 14 residues. Losses at the gene ends were 4 bases for V and 2 bases for J; bases not matched to a gene: 2. The CDR3 bases are TGCGCCAGCAGCCCCAGGGGGCCTGGAAACACCATATATTTT. This codes for CASSPRGPGNTIYF.

The rearrangement links TRBV11-2 to TRBJ2-7; 7 bases fit TRBD1. Germline loops: CDR1 SGHAT, CDR2 FQNNGV. V was pared by 3 bases and J by 0 bases, with 8 bases of the junction left unmatched. This CDR3 has 16 residues. This CDR3 reads CASSFYRGRHSYEQYF. CDR3 bases: TGTGCCAGCAGCTTTTACAGGGGCCGCCACTCCTACGAGCAGTACTTC.

V gene TRBV19 combines with J gene TRBJ1-5; D ambiguous. The CDR3 sequence is 16 residues long. The V gene lost 1 base and the J gene lost 4 bases, with 14 bases spanning the gap. Per germline, CDR1 LNHDA and CDR2 SQIVND (reference sequence). CDR3 DNA sequence: TGTGCCAGTAGTATAGCTCGGGGTTCGAGGAATCAGCCCCAGCATTTT. It is translated as CASSIARGSRNQPQHF.

This chain uses TRBV5-1 with TRBJ2-1, with D possibly TRBD2 on 5 matching bases. The CDR3 is 14 residues long. V was cut by 4 bases and J by 6 bases, with 14 bases left in between. Germline V lookup: CDR1 SGHRS, CDR2 YFSETQ. The CDR3 is CASSTPGTSNEQFF. CDR3 sequence (DNA): TGCGCCAGCAGCACGCCGGGAACGTCCAATGAGCAGTTCTTC.

The J gene is TRBJ2-5, the V gene TRBV5-6; 10 positions agree with TRBD1. The CDR3 has 14 amino acids. Trimming took 4 bases from V and 5 from J; bases not matched to a gene: 5. Germline CDR1 reads SGHDT; CDR2 reads YYEEEE. Here the CDR3 reads CASSRGTGVETQYF. CDR3 in DNA: TGTGCCAGCAGCCGCGGGACAGGGGTGGAGACCCAGTACTTC.

This chain links TRBV15 with TRBJ1-4; no definite D call. The V gene's germline CDR1 is LNHNV and CDR2 YYDKDF (reference sequence). V lost 6 bases to trimming and J lost 6 bases, with 11 bases between them. The CDR3 spans 13 residues. The CDR3 DNA is TGTGCCACCAGTGTCGTGTATGATGAAAAACTGTTTTTT. Encoded protein: CATSVVYDEKLFF.

V gene TRBV4-2 combines with J gene TRBJ1-4, with TRBD1 matching 9 bases. V lost 3 bases and J lost 8; bases outside the gene matches: 7. CDR1 is LGHNA and CDR2 is YNFKEQ in the germline V gene. The CDR3 is 15 amino acids. The CDR3 DNA reads TGTGCCAGCAGCCAGGCGGGACAGGGTGGGGAAAAACTGTTTTTT. As protein: CASSQAGQGGEKLFF.

The V and J genes are TRBV18 and TRBJ2-7; TRBD1 agrees at 10 bases. This CDR3 is 15 amino acids long. Losses at the gene ends were 3 bases for V and 5 bases for J; bases not matched to a gene: 7. Germline V lookup: CDR1 KGHSH, CDR2 LQKENI. The DNA for the CDR3 is TGTGCCAGCTCACCCCCGGGACAGGGGTTCAACGAGCAGTACTTC. Its protein product is CASSPPGQGFNEQYF.

The V gene is TRBV7-2, the J gene TRBJ2-2; 10 positions agree with TRBD1. Trimming at V came to 1 base and at J to 0 bases, leaving 2 bases not matched to a gene. This CDR3 comprises 17 residues. The germline V gene encodes CDR1 SGHTA and CDR2 FQGNSA. CDR3 loop: CASSLEGQGANTGELFF. CDR3 in DNA: TGTGCCAGCAGCTTAGAAGGACAGGGGGCGAACACCGGGGAGCTGTTTTTT.

The chain uses TRBV6-2 or TRBV6-3 and TRBJ1-1; 7 bases are shared with TRBD1. Looked up from germline, CDR1 is MNHEY and CDR2 is SVGEGT. This CDR3 is built from 16 residues. V dropped 4 bases and J dropped 5; count of bases not matched to a gene: 13. In DNA, the CDR3 is TGTGCCAGCAGTTCCGGGGCCAGGGGGATTGAGACTGAAGCTTTCTTT. Protein: CASSSGARGIETEAFF.